This is a list of T cell receptor beta chains from one sample in a study of shared clonotypes between healthy human individuals. TCRdb's table, derived via immunoSEQ multiplex PCR, lists solely in-frame clones and lacks some. The sample shows some 1 million clones, around 74% of them seen only once. Sequencing was performed on memory CD4+ T cells sorted from blood. These receptors were taken from a man between 18 and 35 years old in good health. Each CDR3 is given without its conserved first and last residue. D genes are given only for firm matches.

D: TRBD1
V: TRBV28
CDR3: ATMTGQGYGYT

D: NA
V: TRBV6-5
CDR3: ASSFGVRDTQY

D: TRBD1
V: TRBV7-7
CDR3: ASSLDRGETGELF

D: NA
V: TRBV7-2
CDR3: ASSLEGLGLAKNIQY

D: NA
V: TRBV14
CDR3: ASRRDRYTGELF

D: NA
V: TRBV18
CDR3: ASSPGRGSYEQY

D: NA
V: TRBV2
CDR3: ASTGLMGTQPQH

D: NA
V: TRBV5-1
CDR3: ASSLGAQLYNEQF

D: NA
V: TRBV18
CDR3: ASSPPMDTQY

D: TRBD1
V: TRBV5-4
CDR3: ASSLARTGDNYGYT

D: NA
V: TRBV14
CDR3: ASTKGPSHNQPQH

D: TRBD1
V: TRBV5-4
CDR3: ASTSLGTGGMSLGYT

D: NA
V: TRBV5-6
CDR3: ASSLGGKQETQY

D: NA
V: TRBV6-6
CDR3: ASSNSGQLNTEAF

D: NA
V: TRBV4-2
CDR3: ASSQGGGASSYNEQF

D: NA
V: TRBV7-2
CDR3: ASSQTYNEQF

D: NA
V: TRBV29-1
CDR3: SVYDYTNYGYT

D: NA
V: TRBV30
CDR3: AWSMDTEAF

D: NA
V: TRBV9
CDR3: ASSLEELPGGELF

D: NA
V: TRBV7-8
CDR3: ASSLGMAGYT

D: NA
V: TRBV7-7
CDR3: ASTPREGVGETQY

D: TRBD2
V: TRBV6-5
CDR3: ASRKGGREQF

D: NA
V: TRBV4-2
CDR3: ASSQEGGGPQETQY

D: NA
V: TRBV19
CDR3: ASSPNRDLHAYSNQPQH

D: NA
V: TRBV7-2
CDR3: ASSLADRMYEQF

D: TRBD1
V: TRBV5-4
CDR3: ASSLARETGVFSAYEQY

D: NA
V: TRBV7-9
CDR3: ASSLNVEGGYT

D: NA
V: TRBV5-1
CDR3: ASSPSGNTEAF

D: NA
V: TRBV30
CDR3: AWSLPHGKLF

D: NA
V: TRBV5-4
CDR3: ASSLAGVGKTQY

D: TRBD1
V: TRBV5-1
CDR3: ASSHEDRGPADTQY

D: NA
V: TRBV6-1
CDR3: ASREERGGETQY

D: NA
V: TRBV7-2
CDR3: ASSSRDTYEQY

D: NA
V: TRBV28
CDR3: ASSVRTGLNEKLF

D: NA
V: TRBV1
CDR3: TSWGLAVNTGELF

D: TRBD2
V: TRBV13
CDR3: ASSLTSGRAGELF

D: TRBD1
V: TRBV4-3
CDR3: ASSQVTGGGFSYEQY

D: TRBD1
V: TRBV19
CDR3: ASSMGQAYDYGYT

D: NA
V: TRBV5-4
CDR3: ASSIRGRGEGNQPQH

D: NA
V: TRBV5-1
CDR3: ASSLDPALGTQY

D: NA
V: TRBV5-6
CDR3: ASIWGATGELF

D: NA
V: TRBV7-2
CDR3: ASSPRGRPYEQY

D: NA
V: TRBV14
CDR3: ASSRRGDLSYNEQF

D: NA
V: TRBV6-5
CDR3: ASREISRNEQF

D: TRBD2
V: TRBV2
CDR3: ASSDPRLAIPTF